Listed below are T cell receptor beta chains from one sample, sequenced in a study of blood T cell repertoires in COVID-19. Clones were sequenced by immunoSEQ multiplex PCR, and TCRdb holds only the in-frame ones, with some missing. The profile shows 55,000 to 75,000 clones, around 80% of them singletons. The sample consisted of peripheral blood. Receptors originate from a man between 65 and 85 years old who had recovered from COVID-19. The CDR3 runs from the conserved cysteine through the conserved F or W. Where a row states a size, it is once, few, many or the class of an expanded clone; other rows omit it.

j_call: TRBJ1-4
v_call: TRBV30
clone_size: NA
cdr3_aa: CAWSPAGDITNEKLFF

j_call: TRBJ2-7
v_call: TRBV2
clone_size: NA
cdr3_aa: CASSVGGGGRYEQYF

j_call: TRBJ2-6
v_call: TRBV15
clone_size: NA
cdr3_aa: CATSRDTGANVLTF

j_call: TRBJ2-3
v_call: TRBV5-1
clone_size: NA
cdr3_aa: CASRLSGGSTDTQYF

j_call: TRBJ1-2
v_call: TRBV4-2
clone_size: few
cdr3_aa: CASSPGVGYTF

j_call: TRBJ1-5
v_call: TRBV6-2/TRBV6-3
clone_size: NA
cdr3_aa: CASSFPGLLSQPQHF

j_call: TRBJ1-1
v_call: TRBV2
clone_size: NA
cdr3_aa: CASSPGQGLRFNTEAFF

j_call: TRBJ2-3
v_call: TRBV7-7
clone_size: NA
cdr3_aa: CASSFNPIGDSSTDTQYF

j_call: TRBJ2-7
v_call: TRBV21-1
clone_size: NA
cdr3_aa: CASCRGTSGTSYEQYF

j_call: TRBJ1-4
v_call: TRBV5-1
clone_size: NA
cdr3_aa: CASSTAGGAGNEKLFF

j_call: TRBJ2-7
v_call: TRBV6-5
clone_size: NA
cdr3_aa: CASSWDTPYEQYF

j_call: TRBJ2-3
v_call: TRBV7-9
clone_size: NA
cdr3_aa: CASSRGLAGVDTQYF

j_call: TRBJ2-7
v_call: TRBV7-9
clone_size: few
cdr3_aa: CASSLASGVGEQYF

j_call: TRBJ2-1
v_call: TRBV24-1
clone_size: NA
cdr3_aa: CATSAPLTSLGPGSPYNEQFF

j_call: TRBJ2-6
v_call: TRBV28
clone_size: NA
cdr3_aa: CASSSIGGRTSGANVLTF

j_call: TRBJ2-6
v_call: TRBV11-2
clone_size: NA
cdr3_aa: CASSTYRDTGANVLTF

j_call: TRBJ2-1
v_call: TRBV24-1
clone_size: NA
cdr3_aa: CATSDFRAGAVQFF

j_call: TRBJ1-1
v_call: TRBV10-3
clone_size: few
cdr3_aa: CAISQSGTGEAFF

j_call: TRBJ2-7
v_call: TRBV7-7
clone_size: NA
cdr3_aa: CASSSGLAYEQYF

j_call: TRBJ2-7
v_call: TRBV4-1
clone_size: many
cdr3_aa: CASSLENLSYEQYF

j_call: TRBJ2-5
v_call: TRBV7-9
clone_size: NA
cdr3_aa: CASSREGGRETQYF

j_call: TRBJ2-5
v_call: TRBV5-1
clone_size: NA
cdr3_aa: CASSSGLAGVQETQYF

j_call: TRBJ1-5
v_call: TRBV5-1
clone_size: once
cdr3_aa: CASSPDRGDQPQHF

j_call: TRBJ1-1
v_call: TRBV18
clone_size: NA
cdr3_aa: CASSPRTGGTEAFF

j_call: TRBJ1-1
v_call: TRBV5-1
clone_size: NA
cdr3_aa: CASSLGIGGETEAFF

j_call: TRBJ1-2
v_call: TRBV7-2
clone_size: few
cdr3_aa: CASSRTGGDYGYTF

j_call: TRBJ2-7
v_call: TRBV19
clone_size: NA
cdr3_aa: CASSDRGDEQYF

j_call: TRBJ2-3
v_call: TRBV29-1
clone_size: NA
cdr3_aa: CSVGLGFADTQYF

j_call: TRBJ2-2
v_call: TRBV7-3
clone_size: NA
cdr3_aa: CASSLTPGHTGELFF